Below are 15 T cell receptor beta chains sequenced from a single sample in a study of sequential checkpoint blockade in melanoma. Repertoires were generated with immunoSEQ multiplex PCR, while TCRdb's copy carries only in-frame clones and drops some. In the table there are some 7,200 clones, about 80% of which are singletons. Documented treatment: randomized to nivolumab then ipilimumab (arm A) or the reverse (arm B). Source: CD8+ T cells sorted from blood (inferred from file names), taken from a patient given nivolumab and ipilimumab in sequence. The receptors derive from a human donor with melanoma.

The J gene is TRBJ1-1, the V gene TRBV27, with D tentatively TRBD1 (5 bases). Per the germline V gene, CDR1 is MNHEY and CDR2 is SMNVEV (reference sequence). With 6 bases removed from V and 4 bases from J, the gap between germline ends came to 12 bases. The length of the CDR3 is 13 residues. The CDR3 reads CASSGLGGTEAFF. The DNA of the CDR3 is TGTGCCAGCAGCGGTTTGGGGGGCACTGAAGCTTTCTTT.

The chain recombines TRBV9 with TRBJ2-3, with TRBD1 matching 7 bases. This CDR3 comprises 15 residues. From germline, CDR1 is SGDLS and CDR2 YYNGEE. The J segment lost 1 base and the V segment lost 0 bases, leaving 2 bases of the junction unmatched. In nucleotides, the CDR3 is TGTGCCAGCAGCGTAGAGGGGGCGGGCACAGATACGCAGTATTTT. Translated: CASSVEGAGTDTQYF. Supplemented by reference TRBV9 and TRBJ2-3, the full variable domain reads DSGVTQTPKHLITATGQRVTLRCSPRSGDLSVYWYQQSLDQGLQFLIQYYNGEERAKGNILERFSAQQFPDLHSELNLSSLELGDSALYFCASSVEGAGTDTQYFGPGTRLTVL.

This chain joins TRBV6-5 and TRBJ2-2, with D possibly TRBD1 on 5 matching bases. The V gene lost 2 bases and the J gene lost 1 base, with 5 bases spanning the gap. The germline V gene encodes CDR1 MNHEY and CDR2 SVGAGI. There are 14 residues in the CDR3. CDR3 sequence: CASSYQGNTGELFF. The CDR3 DNA follows: TGTGCCAGCAGTTACCAGGGGAACACCGGGGAGCTGTTTTTT.

The CDR3 DNA follows: TGTGCCAGCAGCTTAGGGGCTTCCATAAACAATGAGCAGTTCTTC. It encodes CASSLGASINNEQFF. The V and J genes are TRBV11-2 and TRBJ2-1, with D unresolved. Trimming removed 1 base at V and 5 bases at J, with 12 bases between. The CDR3 sequence is 15 residues long. Per the germline V gene, CDR1 is SGHAT and CDR2 is FQNNGV.

The DNA for the CDR3 is TGTGCCAGCAGCTTAGATAGACCGCCAGGAAACCCCTATGGCTACACCTTC. Its translation: CASSLDRPPGNPYGYTF. The chain joins TRBV11-2 to TRBJ1-2; D gene uncertain. In germline, CDR1 is SGHAT, CDR2 FQNNGV. This CDR3 is 17 amino acids long. Deletions cut 0 bases from V and 4 bases from J, with 18 bases between.

This clone was counted only a few times. This rearrangement joins TRBV5-4 to TRBJ2-7; a possible D gene is TRBD1 (5 bases). Germline-derived CDR1 and CDR2 are SGHNT and YYREEE (reference sequence). The CDR3 totals 14 residues. V was pared by 0 bases and J by 2 bases, with 9 bases between. CDR3 bases: TGTGCCAGCAGCTTGGGGTCAGGGACCTACGAGCAGTACTTC. Translating gives CASSLGSGTYEQYF.

This clone is classed as medium-sized. The same CDR3 arises from other DNA sequences in this sample as well. The chain links TRBV19 to TRBJ2-1; 13 bases match TRBD2. V dropped 4 bases and J dropped 4; count of bases not matched to a gene: 1. The CDR3 loop spans 15 amino acids. Germline CDR1 is LNHDA and CDR2 is SQIVND (reference sequence). Written as DNA, the CDR3 is TGTGCCAGTAGTAGGACTAGCGGGAGTTACAATGAGCAGTTCTTC. Translated: CASSRTSGSYNEQFF.

This chain joins TRBV7-8 and TRBJ2-7, with 7 bases fitting TRBD2. The germline gives CDR1 SGHVS, CDR2 FQNEAQ. The CDR3 contains 15 residues. V dropped 5 bases and J dropped 0; count of bases not matched to a gene: 7. The CDR3 loop is CASSQIAGPSYEQYF. CDR3 bases: TGTGCCAGCAGCCAGATAGCGGGCCCCTCCTACGAGCAGTACTTC.

This CDR3 reads CASSLPDRNTEAFF. CDR3 bases: TGTGCCAGCAGTTTACCTGACAGGAACACTGAAGCTTTCTTT. The V call is TRBV28, the J call TRBJ1-1; tentatively, D is TRBD1 (5 bases). The CDR3 sequence is 14 residues long. From germline, CDR1 is MDHEN and CDR2 SYDVKM. The ends were cut back, 2 bases at V and 1 base at J, with 8 bases in the middle.

The genes are TRBV27 and TRBJ2-3, with D perhaps matching TRBD2 (5 bases). Trimming stripped 7 bases from V and 8 bases from J, with 10 bases between. The CDR3 has 11 residues. Per the germline V gene, CDR1 is MNHEY and CDR2 is SMNVEV (reference sequence). CDR3 in amino acids: CASTLGGTQYF. Here the CDR3 DNA reads TGTGCCAGCACCCTCGGAGGTACGCAGTATTTT.

About this clone: Its ends do not fully match the called genes, so a read error is possible. J is TRBJ1-2 and V is TRBV13; 7 nucleotides line up with TRBD1. The CDR3 covers 16 residues. Germline lookup yields CDR1 PRHDT and CDR2 FYEKMQ (reference sequence). CDR3 sequence: CANSTRGQVKNYGYAF. CDR3 DNA: TGTGCCAACAGCACAAGAGGACAGGTCAAGAACTATGGCTACGCCTTC.

V is TRBV28 and J is TRBJ2-2; TRBD2 matches 11 bases. The CDR3 is made up of 17 amino acids. Germline CDR1 is MDHEN and CDR2 is SYDVKM. Germline trimming cut 3 bases from V and 7 bases from J; bases unmatched to any gene: 10. The DNA of the CDR3 is TGTGCCAGCAGTTTGCGGGGACTAGCGGTCCTACGCGGGGAGCTGTTTTTT. It codes for CASSLRGLAVLRGELFF.

The gene calls are TRBV7-9 and TRBJ2-7, with 7 bases identical to TRBD1. V lost 3 bases to trimming and J lost 0 bases; unmatched junction nucleotides: 2. Germline CDR1 and CDR2: SEHNR and FQNEAQ (reference sequence). The CDR3 consists of 14 residues. CDR3 nucleotides: TGTGCCAGCAGCTTCGCAGGGGGCTCCTACGAGCAGTACTTC. Protein product: CASSFAGGSYEQYF.

The rearrangement joins TRBV29-1 to TRBJ2-7; tentatively, D is TRBD2 (5 bases). V lost 3 bases to trimming and J lost 7 bases, with 16 bases between them. The germline V gene has CDR1 SQVTM and CDR2 ANQGSEA. The CDR3 has 13 residues. CDR3 sequence: CSVEYGSPGEQYF. The CDR3 nucleotides are TGCAGCGTTGAGTATGGTTCCCCGGGGGAGCAGTACTTC.

The V and J genes are TRBV7-3 and TRBJ2-7, with D perhaps TRBD1 (5 bases). Between the trimmed V and J ends, which lost 2 bases and 4 bases, there was a span of 15 bases. Germline V gene lookup returns CDR1 SGHTA and CDR2 FQGTGA. The length of the CDR3 is 15 residues. The CDR3 DNA sequence: TGTGCCAGCAGCTTACGTCAGGGTGAACTTTACGAGCAGTACTTC. This encodes CASSLRQGELYEQYF. The full variable domain, its missing parts supplied by reference TRBV7-3 and TRBJ2-7, is GAGVSQTPSNKVTEKGKYVELRCDPISGHTALYWYRQSLGQGPEFLIYFQGTGAADDSGLPNDRFFAVRPEGSVSTLKIQRTERGDSAVYLCASSLRQGELYEQYFGPGTRLTVT.